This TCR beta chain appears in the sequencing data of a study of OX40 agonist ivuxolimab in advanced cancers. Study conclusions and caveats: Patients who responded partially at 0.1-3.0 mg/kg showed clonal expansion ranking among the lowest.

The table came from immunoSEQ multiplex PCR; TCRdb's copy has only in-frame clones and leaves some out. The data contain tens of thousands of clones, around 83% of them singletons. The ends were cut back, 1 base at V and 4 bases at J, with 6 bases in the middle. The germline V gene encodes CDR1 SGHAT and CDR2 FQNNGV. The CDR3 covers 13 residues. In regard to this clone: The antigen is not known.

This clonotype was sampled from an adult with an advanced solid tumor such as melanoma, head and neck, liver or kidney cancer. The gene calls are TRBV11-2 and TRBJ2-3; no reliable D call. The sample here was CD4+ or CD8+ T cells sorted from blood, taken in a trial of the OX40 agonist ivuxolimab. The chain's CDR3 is CASSLGLPDTQYF. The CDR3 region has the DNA TGTGCCAGCAGCTTAGGGCTGCCAGATACGCAGTATTTT. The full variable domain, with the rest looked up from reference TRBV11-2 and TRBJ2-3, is EAGVAQSPRYKIIEKRQSVAFWCNPISGHATLYWYQQILGQGPKLLIQFQNNGVVDDSQLPKDRFSAERLKGVDSTLKIQPAKLEDSAVYLCASSLGLPDTQYFGPGTRLTVL.